The entry that follows covers one T cell receptor (beta chain) sequence. The target antigen is unknown. The sample has other DNA sequences that encode this CDR3 too. The table came from immunoSEQ multiplex PCR; TCRdb's copy has only in-frame clones and leaves some out. The sample contains about 100,000 clones, 84% of which appear only once. The sample belongs to a study of T cell responses to AZD1222 COVID-19 vaccine. Study-wide points: Possibly, clonal diversity was underestimated; donors were largely white British and included more females. The study identified only six AZD1222 recipients as seropositive at baseline. No repertoire was sampled before or during the peak T cell response, only after it. Spike-specific TCR breadth and depth grew following two AZD1222 doses.

Germline assignment: CDR1 MNHEY and CDR2 SMNVEV (reference sequence). The CDR3 has 11 amino acids. The ends were cut back, 0 bases at V and 5 bases at J, with 1 base in the middle. The rearrangement uses TRBV27 and TRBJ2-5; D gene unclear. Sequenced here: peripheral blood, sampled on day 0 of AZD1222 vaccination. This clonotype originated in an adult in good health. CDR3 in amino acids: CASSLSETQYF. As DNA, the CDR3 is TGTGCCAGCAGTTTATCGGAGACCCAGTACTTC.